This TCR beta chain originates from a study of T-cell memory formation after mild COVID-19. The length of the CDR3 is 10 residues. The germline V gene encodes CDR1 SQVTM and CDR2 ANQGSEA. The V gene lost 7 bases and the J gene lost 12 bases, with 13 bases spanning the gap. From the 5' RACE reads, TCRdb called clonotypes with MiXCR, one entry per CDR3 protein. Here the sample spans 140,000 to 150,000 distinct CDR3 sequences, 15% to 20% being singletons. This receptor was identified in an adult woman who had mild COVID-19 (a few samples of this study predate the infection). Cell type and time point are not known. The material sequenced was PBMCs or a T cell subset sorted from them (not recorded which). This chain connects TRBV29-1 to TRBJ2-1; either TRBD1 or TRBD2 may supply D (5 bases each). In DNA form, the CDR3 reads TGCAGCGCGGGGACCGCCGGGCAGTTCTTC. Protein: CSAGTAGQFF.